A selection of T cell receptor beta chains follows, all from one sample in a study of early T cells in non-severe SARS-CoV-2 infection. TCRdb ran MiXCR on the 5' RACE reads and lists one entry per CDR3 protein. The profile shows roughly 34,000 distinct CDR3 sequences, approximately 5% of them singletons. What was sequenced was whole blood. The receptors were gathered from an adult who was a healthcare worker with PCR-confirmed SARS-CoV-2 infection or an uninfected control (not recorded which). Both conserved end residues are trimmed from each CDR3. Not every row has a clone size; where given, it reads once, few, many or a size class.

J gene: TRBJ1-1
clone size: -
V gene: TRBV28
CDR3 protein: ASRITGGNTEAF

J gene: TRBJ2-4
clone size: few
V gene: TRBV28
CDR3 protein: ASSSIPTGVWGKNIQY

J gene: TRBJ2-7
clone size: medium-sized
V gene: TRBV11-2
CDR3 protein: ASSSDRYEQY

J gene: TRBJ2-2
clone size: many
V gene: TRBV6-6
CDR3 protein: ASSTRDRGGGGELF

J gene: TRBJ2-3
clone size: many
V gene: TRBV12-3/TRBV12-4
CDR3 protein: ASSLLRGGGTDTQY

J gene: TRBJ1-2
clone size: -
V gene: TRBV3-1
CDR3 protein: ASSQGRVQGYGYT

J gene: TRBJ2-7
clone size: many
V gene: TRBV7-2
CDR3 protein: ASSLDLAVYEQY

J gene: TRBJ2-3
clone size: -
V gene: TRBV5-1
CDR3 protein: ASSLDGNSPDTQY

J gene: TRBJ1-5
clone size: many
V gene: TRBV19
CDR3 protein: ASSMGQGSGSGNQPQH

J gene: TRBJ1-2
clone size: many
V gene: TRBV27
CDR3 protein: ASSKPGVRGYT

J gene: TRBJ2-2
clone size: many
V gene: TRBV19
CDR3 protein: ASSSLARDTGELF

J gene: TRBJ2-7
clone size: many
V gene: TRBV10-2
CDR3 protein: ASSGAWVGPEQY

J gene: TRBJ1-5
clone size: many
V gene: TRBV21-1
CDR3 protein: ASSITGEGGGNQPQH

J gene: TRBJ1-5
clone size: many
V gene: TRBV27
CDR3 protein: ASSLNVWSNQPQH

J gene: TRBJ2-2
clone size: many
V gene: TRBV25-1
CDR3 protein: GSSGTGGGKTGELF

J gene: TRBJ2-6
clone size: -
V gene: TRBV4-3
CDR3 protein: ASSQEIPGGSGANVLT

J gene: TRBJ2-3
clone size: many
V gene: TRBV10-3
CDR3 protein: AISESTSGDTQY

J gene: TRBJ2-3
clone size: many
V gene: TRBV24-1
CDR3 protein: ATSTPGGADTQY

J gene: TRBJ2-7
clone size: many
V gene: TRBV7-6
CDR3 protein: ASSFLTPPDEQY

J gene: TRBJ1-1
clone size: few
V gene: TRBV7-8
CDR3 protein: ASSARLNTEAF

J gene: TRBJ2-7
clone size: medium-sized
V gene: TRBV20-1
CDR3 protein: SARDWDRGYEQY

J gene: TRBJ2-1
clone size: many
V gene: TRBV28
CDR3 protein: ASSHGTAENEQF

J gene: TRBJ2-4
clone size: many
V gene: TRBV11-2
CDR3 protein: ASSLVRSLNIQY

J gene: TRBJ1-2
clone size: many
V gene: TRBV5-6
CDR3 protein: ASSLVSSANYGYT

J gene: TRBJ1-1
clone size: many
V gene: TRBV12-3/TRBV12-4
CDR3 protein: ASIGTRAAEAF

J gene: TRBJ1-2
clone size: once
V gene: TRBV19
CDR3 protein: ASSIGYGYT

J gene: TRBJ1-1
clone size: -
V gene: TRBV18
CDR3 protein: ASSPQGAGGNTEAF

J gene: TRBJ2-4
clone size: -
V gene: TRBV18
CDR3 protein: ASSPPYRGKNIQY